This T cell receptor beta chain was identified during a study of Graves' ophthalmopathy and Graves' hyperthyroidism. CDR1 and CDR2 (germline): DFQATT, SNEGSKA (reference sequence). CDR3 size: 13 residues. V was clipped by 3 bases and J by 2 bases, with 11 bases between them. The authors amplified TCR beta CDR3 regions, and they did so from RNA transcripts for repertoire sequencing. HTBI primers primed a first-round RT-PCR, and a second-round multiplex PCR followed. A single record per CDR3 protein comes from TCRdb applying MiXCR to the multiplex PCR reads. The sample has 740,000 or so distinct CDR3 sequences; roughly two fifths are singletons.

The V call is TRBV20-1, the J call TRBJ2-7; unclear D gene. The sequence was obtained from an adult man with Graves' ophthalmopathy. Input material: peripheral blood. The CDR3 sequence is CSARGDKAYEQYF. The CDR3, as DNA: TGCAGTGCTAGGGGTGACAAAGCCTACGAGCAGTACTTC.